The 10 T cell receptor beta chains given below trace back to one sample, sequenced in a study of regulatory T cells in long-lasting Graves disease. iRepertoire HTBI primers and Arm-PCR of CDR3 regions built TCR beta libraries. TCRdb re-called the multiplex PCR reads through MiXCR, storing one row per CDR3 protein. In the table there are approximately 350,000 distinct CDR3 sequences, 12% of which are singletons. Time point described: newly diagnosed GD, antithyroid drugs for less than 3 months. From PBMCs, RNA was extracted and then used to make the TCR library. The sample was also linked to a second study, of T cells in Graves' hyperthyroidism and ophthalmopathy.

The sequences come from peripheral blood mononuclear cells (PBMCs), collected at new diagnosis, from a patient treated with antithyroid drugs. These TCRs come from a young woman with Graves disease.

A note on this clonotype: A much bigger clone sits one base away, suggesting this may be a read error. This chain joins TRBV7-3 and TRBJ2-1; the D gene could be TRBD1 or TRBD2 (6 bases each). Judging by the DNA end, TRBJ2-5 fits better; the J call may be wrong. Germline loops: CDR1 SGHTA, CDR2 FQGTGA. The CDR3 runs 14 residues. The CDR3 coding sequence is TGTGGCAGCAGCCCCGGGGGCTCGGGAGAGACCCAGTACTTC. The encoded protein is CGSSPGGSGETQYF.

This clonotype was seen a handful of times. V gene TRBV7-2 combines with J gene TRBJ1-2; D uncertain. Trimming shortened V by 7 bases and J by 6 bases, and 12 bases separated the two germline ends. The CDR3 runs 12 residues. Germline V gene lookup returns CDR1 SGHTA and CDR2 FQGNSA. The CDR3 bases are TGTGCCAGCAAGGAGCAGAGGCATGGCTACACCTTC. It translates to CASKEQRHGYTF.

This clonotype has ten or more counts. The chain has TRBV12-3 or TRBV12-4 and TRBJ1-1, with TRBD1 matching 7 bases. This CDR3 region has 14 residues. V was pared by 1 base and J by 11 bases, with 10 bases of the junction left unmatched. Here the CDR3 reads CASSLEIGGQKAFF. Here the CDR3 DNA reads TGTGCCAGCAGTTTAGAAATAGGGGGCCAAAAGGCTTTCTTT.

The chain combines TRBV12-3 or TRBV12-4 with TRBJ2-1; 16 bases map to TRBD2. The CDR3 is 17 amino acids. J gave up 4 bases and V 6 bases, and 6 bases lay outside the gene matches. The CDR3 sequence: CASRGTSGRARYNEQFF. In DNA form, the CDR3 reads TGTGCCAGCAGGGGGACTAGCGGGAGGGCCAGGTACAATGAGCAGTTCTTC.

This chain joins TRBV5-8 and TRBJ2-2, with D possibly called TRBD1 or TRBD2 (5 bases each). The CDR3 has 18 amino acids. The germline V gene encodes CDR1 SGHTS and CDR2 YDEGEE. Trimming cost V 4 bases and J 6 bases, with 25 bases left between them. CDR3 sequence: CASSTIRDPTILSGELFF. Written as DNA, the CDR3 is TGTGCCAGCAGCACAATCCGGGACCCTACTATTTTATCCGGGGAGCTGTTTTTT.

The CDR3 sequence is CASQGQSSYNSPLHF. The CDR3 nucleotides are TGTGCCAGTCAAGGACAGAGCTCCTATAATTCACCCCTCCACTTT. V usage is TRBV3-1 and J usage is TRBJ1-6; maybe TRBD1 (6 bases). Trimming took off 9 bases at V and 0 bases at J, with 12 bases between the two ends. CDR3 size: 15 residues. CDR1 LGHDT and CDR2 YNNKEL come from the germline V gene (reference sequence).

The chain has TRBV4-1 and TRBJ1-1, with 7 bases aligning to TRBD1. Losses at the gene ends were 3 bases for V and 0 bases for J; bases not matched to a gene: 4. Germline CDR1 is MGHRA and CDR2 is YSYEKL. The CDR3 covers 15 residues. The CDR3 DNA follows: TGCGCCAGCAGCCATCTAGACAGGGTGAACACTGAAGCTTTCTTT. It encodes CASSHLDRVNTEAFF.

This clonotype showed up many times. This chain uses TRBV6-1 with TRBJ1-1; possible D gene TRBD1, 5 bases. The CDR3 consists of 15 residues. The V gene's germline CDR1 is MNHNS and CDR2 SASEGT. Trimming removed 7 bases at V and 4 bases at J, with 19 bases between. The CDR3 nucleotides are TGTGCCAGCAAGCAAGATTGGGGGGATAGCACTGAAGCTTTCTTT. Amino acids: CASKQDWGDSTEAFF.

In this sample, this clonotype turned up many times. The chain uses TRBV7-8 and TRBJ1-1; D is unresolved. This CDR3 is 12 amino acids long. V shed 3 bases and J shed 1 base, with 3 bases lying between them. Germline V lookup: CDR1 SGHVS, CDR2 FQNEAQ. This CDR3 reads CASSFQNTEAFF. The CDR3, as DNA: TGTGCCAGCAGCTTTCAGAACACTGAAGCTTTCTTT.

This clonotype was detected ten times or more. The CDR3 sequence: CASRVAGGTYEQYF. CDR3 nucleotide sequence: TGTGCCAGCAGGGTAGCGGGAGGGACCTACGAGCAGTACTTC. The gene calls are TRBV2 and TRBJ2-7; 11 bases are shared with TRBD2. CDR1 is SNHLY and CDR2 is FYNNEI in the germline V gene. The junction had 3 bases not matched to a gene; V was cut back by 6 bases and J by 2 bases. The CDR3 runs to 14 residues.